The 14 T cell receptor beta chains below come from one sample, sequenced in a study of T cell repertoires in cytomegalovirus infection. TCRdb independently ran MiXCR on the reads; one entry per CDR3 protein. Counted here are 290,000 or so distinct CDR3 sequences, roughly a tenth occurring once; the ten biggest clones make up around 2.4%. Source material: PBMCs. These receptors all come from a human donor in good health (CMV status not recorded). Some clones in this sample may be carry-over from other donors' samples.

This clonotype was seen a few times. The gene calls are TRBV7-8 and TRBJ2-7; tentative D call: TRBD1 (5 bases). CDR3 length equals 15 residues. Germline V gene sequence: CDR1 SGHVS, CDR2 FQNEAQ. V was trimmed by 1 base and J by 0 bases, leaving 10 bases between them. This chain's CDR3 is CASSLEAGPSYEQYF. CDR3 in DNA: TGTGCCAGCAGCTTAGAGGCAGGGCCCTCCTACGAGCAGTACTTC.

This clonotype came up many times. The V gene is TRBV29-1, the J gene TRBJ2-5; D perhaps matches TRBD2 (6 bases). The CDR3 totals 15 residues. Trimming shortened V by 4 bases and J by 3 bases, and 18 bases separated the two germline ends. Germline V lookup: CDR1 SQVTM, CDR2 ANQGSEA. CDR3 nucleotides: TGCAGCGTTGCAATCCAGGCTAGCGATGAAGAGACCCAGTACTTC. Its protein is CSVAIQASDEETQYF.

In its sample, this clonotype was seen a few times. The chain uses TRBV6-2 or TRBV6-3 and TRBJ2-1, with D perhaps matching TRBD1 or TRBD2 (5 bases each). Germline V gene sequence: CDR1 MNHEY, CDR2 SVGEGT. The CDR3 covers 15 residues. V dropped 5 bases and J dropped 5 bases, with 16 bases sitting between them. The CDR3 nucleotides read TGTGCCAGCAGTGATAGCTGGGGGACCCACAATGAGCAGTTCTTC. Amino acids: CASSDSWGTHNEQFF.

In this sample, this clonotype turned up many times. J is TRBJ1-2 and V is TRBV13; D gene uncertain. Trimming cost V 5 bases and J 10 bases, with 17 bases left between them. The length of the CDR3 is 13 residues. Germline CDR1 is PRHDT and CDR2 is FYEKMQ (reference sequence). CDR3 amino acids: CASSLRRRQDYTF. The CDR3 nucleotides are TGTGCCAGCAGCCTCCGCCGACGGCAGGACTACACCTTC.

This sequence joins TRBV19 and TRBJ2-1; 10 nucleotides agree with TRBD2. The CDR3 loop spans 17 amino acids. Germline lookup yields CDR1 LNHDA and CDR2 SQIVND (reference sequence). The J segment lost 5 bases and the V segment lost 4 bases, leaving 11 bases of the junction unmatched. In DNA, the CDR3 is TGTGCCAGTAGTAGCCCCCTTGGGCTAGCGGGGGACAATGAGCAGTTCTTC. Encoded protein: CASSSPLGLAGDNEQFF.

This clonotype turned up a few times. J is TRBJ2-5 and V is TRBV5-4, with D possibly matching TRBD2 (5 bases). The CDR3 runs to 16 residues. Germline V gene data show CDR1 as SGHNT and CDR2 as YYREEE (reference sequence). Trimming shortened V by 4 bases and J by 7 bases, and 23 bases separated the two germline ends. The CDR3 DNA reads TGTGCCAGCAGCCCTATCTCTCGCCCGGGCGCGGGGACCCAGTACTTC. Protein product: CASSPISRPGAGTQYF.

This clonotype was seen many times. The J gene is TRBJ2-7, the V gene TRBV11-2; weak D call: TRBD1 (6 bases). The CDR3 runs 16 residues. Trimming removed 0 bases from V and 3 bases from J, with 15 bases in between. Germline loops: CDR1 SGHAT, CDR2 FQNNGV. As DNA, the CDR3 is TGTGCCAGCAGCTTAGAATGGGGGCGCGGATTCTACGAGCAGTACGTC. Its protein is CASSLEWGRGFYEQYV.

This clonotype showed up many times. The CDR3 loop reads CASSQGTEKLFF. CDR3 coding DNA: TGTGCCAGCAGCCAGGGGACAGAAAAACTGTTTTTT. The V gene is TRBV5-4, the J gene TRBJ1-4; D might be TRBD1 (6 bases). This CDR3 region has 12 residues. The ends were cut back, 4 bases at V and 8 bases at J, with 9 bases in the middle. Germline V gives CDR1 SGHNT, CDR2 YYREEE (reference sequence). The full variable domain, in which reference TRBV5-4 and TRBJ1-4 provide the parts outside the CDR3, is ETGVTQSPTHLIKTRGQQVTLRCSSQSGHNTVSWYQQALGQGPQFIFQYYREEENGRGNFPPRFSGLQFPNYSSELNVNALELDDSALYLCASSQGTEKLFFGSGTQLSVL.

This clonotype was seen ten or more times. V gene TRBV7-3 combines with J gene TRBJ2-3, with D perhaps TRBD1 (5 bases). The CDR3 is 14 residues long. V was shortened by 3 bases and J by 1 base, with 8 bases between the two germline ends. CDR1 SGHTA and CDR2 FQGTGA come from the germline V gene. The CDR3 DNA reads as TGTGCCAGCAGCTTGGAGACAGGCACAGATACGCAGTATTTT. This encodes CASSLETGTDTQYF.

The chain joins TRBV18 to TRBJ1-1; no reliable D call. V lost 3 bases and J 7 bases, leaving 15 bases between the germline ends. The CDR3 loop spans 14 amino acids. CDR1 is KGHSH, CDR2 LQKENI, per germline. The CDR3 region is CASSPLSYGNEAFF. The DNA of the CDR3 is TGTGCCAGCTCACCTTTGTCTTACGGGAATGAAGCTTTCTTT.

With regard to this clonotype: This may be a read error, as it is one base from a much larger clone. The conserved closing phenylalanine or tryptophan is absent in this CDR3, likely reflecting a read error. The rearrangement joins TRBV19 to TRBJ2-4; D is unresolved. CDR3 length: 14 amino acids. The V and J ends lost 8 bases and 0 bases respectively, with 11 bases between them. Germline values: CDR1 LNHDA, CDR2 SQIVND (reference sequence). For the CDR3, the DNA is TGTGCCAGTCTTTCGGTGGGAGCCAAAAACATTCAGTACCTC. Encoded protein: CASLSVGAKNIQYL.

Many counts were recorded for this clonotype. The V and J genes are TRBV6-6 and TRBJ2-5, with 8 bases aligning to TRBD1. This CDR3 contains 14 residues. CDR1 is MNHNY, CDR2 SVGAGI, per germline (reference sequence). J was trimmed by 3 bases and V by 2 bases; bases with no gene match: 2. CDR3 nucleotides: TGTGCCAGCAGTTACCCGACAGGGGAAGAGACCCAGTACTTC. This encodes CASSYPTGEETQYF.

The sample holds many counts of this clonotype. The genes are TRBV7-2 and TRBJ1-3; D may be TRBD1 (6 bases). CDR3 length: 14 residues. Germline loops: CDR1 SGHTA, CDR2 FQGNSA. V shed 5 bases and J shed 2 bases, with 10 bases lying between them. In nucleotides, the CDR3 is TGTGCCAGCAGCCCCCAGGGGACTGGAAACACCATATATTTT. It translates to CASSPQGTGNTIYF.

This clonotype appeared many times. The gene calls are TRBV29-1 and TRBJ1-2; D remains unclear. The V end lost 0 bases, the J end lost 7 bases, and 9 bases lay between the germline ends. The CDR3 runs to 12 residues. Looked up from germline, CDR1 is SQVTM and CDR2 is ANQGSEA. The CDR3 nucleotides are TGCAGCGTTGAAGATCCCGGCGGTGGCTACACCTTC. It translates to CSVEDPGGGYTF.